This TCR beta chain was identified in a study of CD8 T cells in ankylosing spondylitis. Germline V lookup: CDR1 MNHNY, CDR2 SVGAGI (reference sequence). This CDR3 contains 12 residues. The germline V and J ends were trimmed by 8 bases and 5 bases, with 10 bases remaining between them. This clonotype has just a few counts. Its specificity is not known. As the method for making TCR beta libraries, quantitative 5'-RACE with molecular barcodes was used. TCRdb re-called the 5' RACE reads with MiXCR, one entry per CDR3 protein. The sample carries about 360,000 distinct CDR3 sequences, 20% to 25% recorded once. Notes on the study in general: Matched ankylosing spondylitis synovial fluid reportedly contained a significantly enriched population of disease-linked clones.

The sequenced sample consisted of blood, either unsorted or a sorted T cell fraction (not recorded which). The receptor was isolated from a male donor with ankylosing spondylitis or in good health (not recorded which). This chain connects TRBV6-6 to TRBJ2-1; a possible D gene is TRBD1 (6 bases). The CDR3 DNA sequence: TGTGCCAGCCAAGGGGGAGACAATGAGCAGTTCTTC. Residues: CASQGGDNEQFF.